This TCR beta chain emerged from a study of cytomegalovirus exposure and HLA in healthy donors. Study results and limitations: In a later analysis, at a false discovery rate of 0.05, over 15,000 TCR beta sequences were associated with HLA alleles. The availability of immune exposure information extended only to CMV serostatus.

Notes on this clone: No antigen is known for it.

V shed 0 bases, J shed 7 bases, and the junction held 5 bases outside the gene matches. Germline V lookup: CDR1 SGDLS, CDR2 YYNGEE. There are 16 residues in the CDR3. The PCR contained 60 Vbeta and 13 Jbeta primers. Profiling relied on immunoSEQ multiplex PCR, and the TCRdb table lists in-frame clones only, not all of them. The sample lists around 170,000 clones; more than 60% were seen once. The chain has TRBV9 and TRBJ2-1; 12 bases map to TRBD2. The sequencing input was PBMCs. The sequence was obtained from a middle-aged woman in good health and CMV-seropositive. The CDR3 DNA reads TGTGCCAGCAGCGTAGAACTAGCGGGGGGTGGGAATGAGCAGTTCTTC. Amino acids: CASSVELAGGGNEQFF. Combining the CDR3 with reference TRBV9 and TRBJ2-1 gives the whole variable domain DSGVTQTPKHLITATGQRVTLRCSPRSGDLSVYWYQQSLDQGLQFLIQYYNGEERAKGNILERFSAQQFPDLHSELNLSSLELGDSALYFCASSVELAGGGNEQFFGPGTRLTVL.